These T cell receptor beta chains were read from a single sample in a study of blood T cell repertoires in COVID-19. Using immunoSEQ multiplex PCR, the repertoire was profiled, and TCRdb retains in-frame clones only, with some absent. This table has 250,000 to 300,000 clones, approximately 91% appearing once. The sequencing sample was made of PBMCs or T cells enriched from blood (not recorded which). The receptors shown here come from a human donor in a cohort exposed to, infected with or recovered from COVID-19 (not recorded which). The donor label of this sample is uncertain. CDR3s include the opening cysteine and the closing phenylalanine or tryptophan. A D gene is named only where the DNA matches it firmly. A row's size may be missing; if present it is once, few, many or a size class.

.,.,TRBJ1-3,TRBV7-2,CASSLGREGSGNTIYF,TGTGCCAGCAGCTTAGGAAGGGAGGGGTCGGGAAACACCATATATTTT
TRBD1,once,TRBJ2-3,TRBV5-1,CASSFTGASTDTQYF,TGCGCCAGCAGCTTTACAGGGGCTAGCACAGATACGCAGTATTTT
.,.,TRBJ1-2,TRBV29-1,CTLGGLSGLYGYTF,TGCACCCTAGGTGGACTATCGGGACTCTATGGCTACACCTTC
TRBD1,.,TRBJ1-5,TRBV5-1,CASRLDRRRYSNQPQHF,TGCGCCAGCAGGCTGGACAGGAGACGCTATAGCAATCAGCCCCAGCATTTT
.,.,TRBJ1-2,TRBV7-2,CASSFLRGGDYGYTF,TGTGCCAGCAGCTTCCTAAGGGGTGGCGACTATGGCTACACCTTC
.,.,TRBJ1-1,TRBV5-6,CASSLRPETEAFF,TGTGCCAGCAGCTTGCGCCCGGAGACTGAAGCTTTCTTT
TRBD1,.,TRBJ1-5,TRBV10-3,CAIRWDRALEPQHF,TGTGCCATCAGGTGGGACAGGGCCCTGGAGCCCCAGCATTTT
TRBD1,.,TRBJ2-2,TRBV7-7,CASSLGQGGTGELFF,TGTGCCAGCAGCTTAGGACAGGGTGGCACCGGGGAGCTGTTTTTT
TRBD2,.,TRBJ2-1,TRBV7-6,CASSGTSGVPYNEQFF,TGTGCCAGCAGCGGTACAAGCGGGGTCCCCTACAATGAGCAGTTCTTC
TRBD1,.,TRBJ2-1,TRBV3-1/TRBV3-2,CASSQGRRDRVGNEQFF,TGTGCCAGCAGCCAAGGCCGACGGGACAGGGTTGGCAATGAGCAGTTCTTC
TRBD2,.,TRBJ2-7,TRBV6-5,CASRLAGGQEQYF,TGTGCCAGCCGTCTAGCGGGGGGTCAAGAGCAGTACTTC
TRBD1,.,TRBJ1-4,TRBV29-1,CSILQGVNEKLFF,TGCAGCATCTTACAGGGGGTTAATGAAAAACTGTTTTTT
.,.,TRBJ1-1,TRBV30,CAWTPIGRAEAFF,TGTGCCTGGACTCCAATAGGGAGGGCTGAAGCTTTCTTT
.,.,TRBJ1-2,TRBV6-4,CASSEGRGIGGYTF,TGTGCCAGCAGTGAGGGCAGGGGAATAGGTGGCTACACCTTC
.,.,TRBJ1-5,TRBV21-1,CASVDPGQSNQPQHF,TGTGCCAGTGTAGATCCGGGACAGAGCAATCAGCCCCAGCATTTT
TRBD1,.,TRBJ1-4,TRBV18,CASSPTGRNEKLFF,TGTGCCAGCTCACCGACAGGGAGGAATGAAAAACTGTTTTTT
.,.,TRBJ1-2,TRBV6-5,CASSYSAGNNYGYTF,TGTGCCAGCAGTTACTCAGCAGGGAATAACTATGGCTACACCTTC
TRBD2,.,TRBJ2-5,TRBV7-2,CASSLQRGGIETQYF,TGTGCCAGCAGCTTGCAGCGGGGGGGCATCGAGACCCAGTACTTC
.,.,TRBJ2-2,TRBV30,CAWSPGGELFF,TGTGCCTGGAGTCCCGGCGGGGAGCTGTTTTTT
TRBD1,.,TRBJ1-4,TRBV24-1,CATRTGGMEKLFF,TGTGCCACCAGGACAGGGGGCATGGAAAAACTGTTTTTT
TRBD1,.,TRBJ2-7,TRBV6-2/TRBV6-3,CASSPQGVRVGQYF,TGTGCCAGCAGTCCCCAGGGGGTCCGAGTGGGGCAGTACTTC
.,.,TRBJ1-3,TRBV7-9,CASSLDIFSGNTIYF,TGTGCCAGCAGCTTGGACATCTTCTCTGGAAACACCATATATTTT
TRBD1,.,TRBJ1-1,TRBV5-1,CASTRGQPVNTEAFF,TGCGCCAGCACCCGGGGACAGCCAGTGAACACTGAAGCTTTCTTT
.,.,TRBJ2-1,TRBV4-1,CASSRTVGSSDEQFF,TGCGCCAGCAGCCGCACGGTCGGTTCGTCCGATGAGCAGTTCTTC
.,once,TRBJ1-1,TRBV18,CASSPGGEGDTEAFF,TGTGCCAGCTCACCTGGTGGGGAGGGGGACACTGAAGCTTTCTTT
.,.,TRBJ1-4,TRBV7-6,CASSSTGYNEKLFF,TGTGCCAGCAGCTCTACAGGCTATAATGAAAAACTGTTTTTT
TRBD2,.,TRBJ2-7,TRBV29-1,CSVAGFYEQYF,TGCAGCGTAGCGGGATTCTACGAGCAGTACTTC
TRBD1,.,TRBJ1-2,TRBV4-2,CASSQVTTGNYGYTF,TGTGCCAGCAGCCAAGTAACGACAGGGAACTATGGCTACACCTTC
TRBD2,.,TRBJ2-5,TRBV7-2,CASSLWVQGGKETQYF,TGTGCCAGCAGCTTATGGGTCCAGGGAGGGAAAGAGACCCAGTACTTC
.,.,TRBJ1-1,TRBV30,CAWSRQANTEAFF,TGTGCCTGGAGCCGCCAGGCGAACACTGAAGCTTTCTTT
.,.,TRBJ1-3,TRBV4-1,CASSPGRAHSGNTIYF,TGCGCCAGCAGTCCAGGGAGGGCCCACTCTGGAAACACCATATATTTT
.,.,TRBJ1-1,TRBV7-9,CASSQSVLGGNTEAFF,TGTGCCAGCAGCCAGTCCGTGTTAGGGGGGAACACTGAAGCTTTCTTT
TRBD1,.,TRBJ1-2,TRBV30,CAWSKQGAYGYTF,TGTGCCTGGAGTAAACAGGGGGCATACGGCTACACCTTC
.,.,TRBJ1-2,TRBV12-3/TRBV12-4,CASSLGHSGYTF,TGTGCCAGCAGTTTAGGCCACTCGGGTTACACCTTC
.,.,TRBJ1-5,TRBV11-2,CASSPGGSNQPQHF,TGTGCCAGCAGCCCTGGAGGGAGCAATCAGCCCCAGCATTTT
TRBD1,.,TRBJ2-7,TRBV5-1,CASSFGTGGAYEQYF,TGCGCCAGCAGCTTCGGGACAGGGGGGGCCTACGAGCAGTACTTC